This paragraph covers one TCR beta chain sequence. No cognate antigen has been identified for it. Base qualities are not at hand, and no much larger clone is one base apart. This record comes from a study of blood T cells in healthy people across ages (dated by TCRdb to between 2014 and 2016). Regarding the complete study: Template switching captured roughly one uniquely barcoded TCR beta cDNA molecule per two T cells in model experiments. Four age groups were formed from the donors: young (average approximately 17 years), middle-aged (more than 35), aged (about 62) and long-lived (approximately 78). To avoid experimental bias, donors of different ages were randomly spread across the sequencing lanes. Two additional independent replicas of 1 million unique cDNA reads from the same blood draw were analyzed for two donors (one aged 18 to 30 and one aged 80 or older). Using deep sequencing normalized with unique cDNA molecular identifiers, the study measured how TCR beta repertoire diversity changes with age. Study-level results and caveats: Estimates of total diversity from one million sequenced T cells were regarded as lower bounds and underestimates. Conclusive comparison of naive and antigen-experienced compartments was prevented by the profiling of bulk unsorted PBMCs. Observed TCR beta diversity per million T cells fell roughly linearly with age, and a significant reduction was already apparent by age around 44. The percentage of naive T cells measured by flow cytometry correlated strongly with observed TCR beta diversity. Compared with the aged group, more naive CD4+ T cells, fewer expanded clones and increased TCR diversity were shown by the long-lived group, suggesting age selection. Because the CMV infection status of the donors was unknown, age-related changes in expanded clonotypes may potentially have been confounded.

The germline V gene yields MDHEN for CDR1 and SYDVKM for CDR2. The V and J ends are trimmed by 10 bases and 4 bases, leaving 14 bases between them. The CDR3, cysteine through phenylalanine, is 13 amino acids long. Only CDR3 DNA remains: 39 bases, in frame from the first base. Donors were a few dozen systemically healthy Caucasian individuals from Russia aged roughly 6 to 90 years. Each donor gave 8 to 10 milliliters of peripheral blood, drawn into EDTA-treated Vacutainer tubes. PBMCs were isolated by Ficoll-Paque density-gradient centrifugation, with at least 6 million obtained per sample. Total RNA, at least 6 micrograms per sample, was extracted from PBMCs with Trizol reagent. For every donor, flow cytometry on a PBMC aliquot measured the percentage of naive CD45RAhigh/CD27high T cells. Receptor amplification or capture employed 5' RACE. A second PCR of roughly 6 to 11 cycles was run with a J-beta primer mix and a sample-barcoded 5' primer. A unique molecular identifier was introduced onto each TCR beta cDNA molecule by a template-switch 5' adaptor carrying 12 random nucleotides. Each sample yielded at least 3 million CDR3-containing paired-end reads. First-strand cDNA synthesis was performed from all RNA using the Mint cDNA synthesis kit, with priming by a TRBC-specific oligonucleotide. Following uracil-DNA glycosylase treatment, all cDNA underwent a first 18-cycle PCR with the universal primers M1SS and BC2_uni_R. On the study's bioinformatics: For normalization, 1 million high-quality reads, each with a distinct molecular identifier, were randomly selected from each sample. Reads with shared molecular identifiers were discarded instead of being binned into consensus sequences. MiTCR, with a Q25 quality threshold and the strictest error-elimination algorithm, was used for CDR3 identification, clonotype clustering and error correction. A nonparametric unseen species model with Euler transformation was used to estimate a lower bound on total TCR beta diversity. TCRdb passed the public sequencing reads through fastp at Q25 and MiXCR, retaining productive beta sequences. One record per CDR3 amino acid sequence lists the most common genes and DNA. None of the V and J calls come from the authors' own analysis; TCRdb made them. The sample records some 1.8 million distinct CDR3 sequences, roughly two fifths of which are singletons. The ten largest make up 23% of the sample.

The receptor chain draws on TRBV28 and TRBJ2-1; no D gene is confidently identified. Input material: blood. This TCR came from a human donor in good health. The CDR3 amino acid sequence is: CATTRQVYNEQFF. The bases read TGTGCCACCACCCGGCAGGTATACAATGAGCAGTTCTTC.